This entry lists 5 T cell receptor beta chains sequenced from one sample in a study of blood T cell repertoires in COVID-19. The repertoire was sequenced with immunoSEQ multiplex PCR; TCRdb's copy has only in-frame clones and lacks some. The data show a few hundred thousand clones, with nearly 90% seen just once and about 2% held by the top ten. The sequenced sample was PBMCs or T cells enriched from blood (not recorded which). Receptor source: a woman aged 55-75 years who had recovered from COVID-19.

The CDR3 spells CASVGGGGPPSETQYF. CDR3 DNA sequence: TGTGCCAGCGTCGGAGGCGGGGGCCCCCCGTCGGAGACCCAGTACTTC. This chain connects TRBV28 to TRBJ2-5, with D tentatively TRBD2 (7 bases). The CDR3 spans 16 residues. Trimming shortened V by 8 bases and J by 5 bases, and 24 bases separated the two germline ends. CDR1 is MDHEN and CDR2 is SYDVKM in the germline V gene.

This rearrangement joins TRBV7-9 to TRBJ1-4; D not resolved. The germline gives CDR1 SEHNR, CDR2 FQNEAQ (reference sequence). CDR3 length equals 13 residues. Trimming removed 5 bases at V and 8 bases at J, with 12 bases between. The CDR3 loop reads CASSLNRDEKLFF. CDR3 coding DNA: TGTGCCAGCAGCCTGAACAGAGACGAAAAACTGTTTTTT.

The chain combines TRBV7-2 with TRBJ2-1, with TRBD1 matching 9 bases. This CDR3 has 13 amino acids. V was pared by 5 bases and J by 9 bases, with 5 bases of the junction left unmatched. Germline CDR1 reads SGHTA; CDR2 reads FQGNSA. The CDR3 sequence is CASSRRTGVEQFF. CDR3 in DNA: TGTGCCAGCAGCCGACGGACAGGGGTTGAGCAGTTCTTC.

The chain carries TRBV2 and TRBJ2-1; 10 nucleotides match TRBD2. V was pared by 2 bases and J by 7 bases, with 2 bases of the junction left unmatched. The CDR3 totals 14 residues. Germline CDR1 and CDR2: SNHLY and FYNNEI. CDR3 loop: CASSELAGVNEQFF. The CDR3 DNA reads TGTGCCAGCAGTGAACTAGCGGGGGTTAATGAGCAGTTCTTC. Full variable domain (missing parts from reference TRBV2 and TRBJ2-1): EPEVTQTPSHQVTQMGQEVILRCVPISNHLYFYWYRQILGQKVEFLVSFYNNEISEKSEIFDDQFSVERPDGSNFTLKIRSTKLEDSAMYFCASSELAGVNEQFFGPGTRLTVL.

V is TRBV28 and J is TRBJ1-2; tentatively, D is TRBD1 (6 bases). Between the trimmed V and J ends, which lost 5 bases and 3 bases, there was a span of 28 bases. Per the germline V gene, CDR1 is MDHEN and CDR2 is SYDVKM. The CDR3 has 19 residues. The CDR3 loop is CASSDPGQPLSPGHYGYTF. In DNA, the CDR3 is TGTGCCAGCAGTGACCCGGGACAACCGTTGTCTCCAGGTCACTATGGCTACACCTTC.